This entry features one TCR beta chain sequence. Its antigen remains undetermined. The record has no base qualities; no much larger clone is one base away. These data are taken from a study of shared clonotypes between healthy human individuals (dated by TCRdb to about 2020). Regarding the study in general: The cohort included a few men and a couple of women between 18 and 49 years of age. Leukapheresis yielded between about 0.9 and 9 billion PBMCs per donor. For each donor, CD4 naive and CD4 memory were each run on three plates, CD8 naive on two plates, and CD8 memory on one plate. To increase sequencing depth and limit assay-specific biases, different laboratories used diverse techniques to prepare libraries and sequence TCR repertoires. To estimate repertoire size and how much clonotypes are shared between individuals, the study performed deep sequencing of blood TCR repertoires from roughly five healthy adults. Overall study results and their limits: Only blood was sampled, and tissue TCR repertoires likely differ from those in blood. Larger estimated clonotype richness was generally found for naive subsets than for memory subsets. Sharing across several donors was observed for approximately 5% of naive CD4, 3% to 3.5% of naive CD8, 2.3% of memory CD4, and about 0.38% of memory CD8 clonotypes. Compared with non-shared clonotypes, the clonotypes found in all four sorted-subset donors had higher generation probabilities. Pairwise subsampling indicated that sequencing depth was expected to affect the degree of clonotype sharing among donors. Because the study included a small number of donors, the genetic and exposure-history diversity represented was limited. Even with the large sequencing depth, rarefaction of the sorted-subset datasets indicated that sequencing was incomplete.

Using the deep immunoSEQ assay, multiplex PCR amplified TCR CDR3 regions from genomic DNA. Extracted genomic DNA from each cell subset was distributed evenly across all wells of several immunoSEQ 96-well plates, and each plate was treated as a replicate. For sorted subsets, roughly 0.2 ug genomic DNA, equal to 30,000 or so T cell genomes, was loaded into each replicate PCR. Purified libraries were quantified with a Qubit 3.0 fluorometer, sized on a Bioanalyzer 2100, and re-quantified with the KAPA Library Quantification kit. Every immunoSEQ 96-well plate was sequenced on a dedicated single-read 150-cycle Illumina NextSeq 550 flow cell. The authors processed their data as follows. Because only junctional sequences without quality scores were contained in the immunoSEQ output, filtering matching that applied to full-length reads could not be performed. Sequences were annotated with PyIR, a Python wrapper for IgBLAST v1.9, and V/J genes and CDR3 were assigned using IMGT germline references. Reads with weak V/J assignments (E-value above 1e-6), missing CDR3, stop codons, out-of-frame junctions, or ambiguous translated residues were removed. V3J clonotypes were defined as sequences sharing an identical inferred V gene, J gene, and CDR3 amino acid sequence. Percentage overlap between repertoires was computed as shared unique clonotypes divided by the size of the smaller repertoire. Repertoire richness was assessed with RTK rarefaction, the Chao1 estimator, and Recon v2.1 estimates of unobserved clonotypes. Generation probabilities were computed with OLGA for all TCRbeta clonotypes obtained by the gDNA method from a few donors. Entries here come from immuneACCESS through TCRdb and include only in-frame sequences with V and J called. Some clones fail to appear in such tables; in the studies checked, an unresolved V gene covers under half of the shortfall, and the cause of the remainder is unknown. V and J calls and clone size are given by that table; D and trimming were obtained from the DNA. The sample table shows under 2,500,000 clones, and approximately 94% are seen once. Of the sample, around 0.13% falls within the top ten clones.

Healthy HIV-negative adults with no recently reported acute infections or vaccinations were included as donors. Only Caucasian adults living in Nashville, Tennessee, USA were represented among the donors. CD4+ T cells were enriched by magnetic negative selection; naive cells were then positively selected on CD45RA, and the negative fraction formed the memory subset. Blood was collected by leukapheresis, and PBMCs were isolated by Ficoll-Histopaque density gradient centrifugation and then cryopreserved in liquid nitrogen vapor phase. Analytical flow cytometry was used to check the purity and quantity of each magnetically sorted T cell population. Genomic DNA was isolated from every sorted fraction and measured by UV absorbance on a Nanodrop 2000c. For CDR1 and CDR2, the germline V gene (reference sequence) lists GTSNPN and SVGIG. Measured from the cysteine to the phenylalanine, the CDR3 is 18 residues long. Only CDR3 DNA remains: 54 bases, in frame from the first base. V is pared back by 3 bases and J by 2 bases, with 23 bases lying between the germline termini.

The rearranged chain carries TRBV30 and TRBJ2-1; TRBD1 might be the D gene, on 5 matching bases. The sample comprised naive CD4+ T cells sorted from blood. Taken with the paper, the label for cell subset or site translates to: CD45RA+ positively selected. The sequence derives from a young man in good health. The CDR3: CAWSPPPFGRVTYNEQFF. The DNA sequence is as follows: TGTGCCTGGAGCCCCCCCCCATTCGGCAGGGTGACCTACAATGAGCAGTTCTTC.